This note documents a single T cell receptor beta chain sequence. Its antigen has not been determined. No clone much larger than this one lies a single base away; base qualities are absent. In the paper's terms, the time point label means: baseline, week 1 (first vaccination visit). According to the study, the label for this sample's treatment or condition signals: pre-vaccination baseline after standard-of-care therapy. All donors had newly diagnosed IDH1-mutant astrocytomas of WHO grade 3 or 4 that showed loss of nuclear ATRX. The samples were drawn from NOA16, a multicentre, single-arm, open-label phase I trial in Germany that tested a mutant IDH1 peptide vaccine in humans for the first time. Visit V03 blood draws served as the baseline sample for immunogenicity testing. Genomic DNA for TCRB sequencing was isolated from EDTA blood with the DNeasy Blood and Tissue Kit. CDR1 and CDR2 are read off the germline V gene as SGDLS and YYNGEE. V loses 4 bases, J loses 5 bases, and the germline ends lie 16 bases apart. From the cysteine through the phenylalanine, the CDR3 covers 15 amino acids. Only the CDR3 region is kept as DNA, spanning 45 bases read in frame from base 1.

Receptor amplification or capture employed the immunoSEQ multiplex PCR assay. Rearranged TCR beta chain sequences were amplified using the hsTCRB Kit according to the manufacturer's protocol. An Illumina MiSeq was used to sequence the TCRB libraries. Per the original workflow: The kit vendor's proprietary platform handled demultiplexing, trimming and gene mapping. TCRdb provides this immuneACCESS table in a form limited to in-frame rearrangements. Some clones are lacking; in checked studies, under half of them reflect an unresolved V gene, and why the rest are absent is not known. From that table come the V and J calls and clone size; the DNA was used to work out D and trimming. Present in this sample are about 88,000 clones, more than 65% of which were seen just once. The ten largest clones add up to 5.3% of the sample. These data belong to a study of a mutant IDH1 vaccine in newly diagnosed glioma (dated by TCRdb to the early 2020s). At the level of the whole study: The 30 to 40 treated patients were roughly 62% male and 37.5% female, with a mean age of approximately 40 years. Prior to enrollment, standard therapy consisting of radiotherapy alone, temozolomide alone, or radiochemotherapy with temozolomide had been administered to patients, with the combination being received by most patients. Peripheral blood samples were drawn at six visits, namely V03 (baseline), V05, V07, V10, V12 and V13. For exploratory analyses, longitudinal TCRB deep sequencing was carried out in roughly 23 treated patients wherever samples were available. Study-wide findings and limitations: Across multiple MHC alleles, vaccine-induced immune responses were seen in around 94% of patients. Pseudoprogression seemed to be unrelated to changes in the top peripheral T cell clonotypes found by TCRB sequencing. Selection of PBMC samples for TCRB deep sequencing was based on availability. According to the authors, sample limitations meant that analyses of patient blood samples could not be reproduced.

The receptor chain draws on TRBV9 and TRBJ1-5; TRBD1 could be the D gene, as 6 bases match. This sequence originates from a man between 40 and 49 years old with glioma. Some clones in this sample may be carry-over from other donors' samples. The source was PBMCs, collected from a glioma patient treated with radiotherapy, temozolomide or both. The nucleotide sequence reads TGTGCCAGCAGCCCAGAGGGGGGTTCGTATCAGCCCCAGCATTTT. Translated, it gives CASSPEGGSYQPQHF.